This TCR beta chain was found in a study of spatial heterogeneity in lung cancer. This clonotype was seen a handful of times. Time point indicated: blood at routine non-recurrence follow-up after resection. The input material, whole RNA from tumor, nontumor lung or frozen PBMC, was sequenced unsorted. TCRdb ran MiXCR on the 5' RACE reads and lists one entry per CDR3 protein. The table has some 110,000 distinct CDR3 sequences, 12% seen once; the top ten hold roughly 17%. The TCR originated in a male donor with early-stage non-small cell lung cancer. The sequences come from PBMCs, collected at follow-up.

The CDR3 region has the DNA TGTGCCAGCCATTTGACAGGGGGTTCCGAAAAACTGTTTTTT. It specifies CASHLTGGSEKLFF. J is TRBJ1-4 and V is TRBV7-9; 9 bases are shared with TRBD1. V lost 8 bases, J lost 8 bases, and 9 bases stayed unmatched. Germline V gene lookup returns CDR1 SEHNR and CDR2 FQNEAQ (reference sequence). The CDR3 covers 14 residues. Based on the CDR3 plus reference TRBV7-9 and TRBJ1-4, the full variable domain is DTGVSQNPRHKITKRGQNVTFRCDPISEHNRLYWYRQTLGQGPEFLTYFQNEAQLEKSRLLSDRFSAERPKGSFSTLEIQRTEQGDSAMYLCASHLTGGSEKLFFGSGTQLSVL.